One and the same sample provided the 6 T cell receptor beta chains below, sequenced in a study of regulatory T cells in long-lasting Graves disease. Time point here: persistent/refractory GD, antithyroid drugs over 5 years with positive TRAb. PBMC-extracted RNA yielded the TCR library. CDR3 regions were amplified by Arm-PCR using iRepertoire HTBI primers to build TCR beta libraries. Each CDR3 protein is one row after TCRdb ran MiXCR on the multiplex PCR reads. The repertoire consists of some 370,000 distinct CDR3 sequences, with 20% to 25% occurring once and the leading ten covering around 30%. This material consisted of peripheral blood mononuclear cells (PBMCs), taken when the disease was refractory, from a patient treated with antithyroid drugs. Receptors were obtained from a woman in her 40s with Graves disease.

A word on this clonotype: A read error may be the cause here, since a much bigger clone is one base away. The chain links TRBV29-1 to TRBJ2-7; no definite D call. Germline CDR1 SQVTM, CDR2 ANQGSEA. The CDR3 is 12 amino acids. As DNA, the CDR3 is TGCAGCGTTGAAGGCAACTCCCACGAGCAGTACTTC. The encoded protein is CSVEGNSHEQYF.

This clonotype came up many times. The chain combines TRBV28 with TRBJ2-7, with a tentative D call TRBD1 (5 bases). Trimming cost V 2 bases and J 5 bases, with 19 bases left between them. The CDR3 is 16 amino acids. From germline, CDR1 is MDHEN and CDR2 SYDVKM. CDR3 amino acids: CASSLPLPAGNDEQYF. The DNA of the CDR3 is TGTGCCAGCAGTTTACCCCTCCCGGCAGGGAATGACGAGCAGTACTTC. The full variable domain, rest sourced from reference TRBV28 and TRBJ2-7, is DVKVTQSSRYLVKRTGEKVFLECVQDMDHENMFWYRQDPGLGLRLIYFSYDVKMKEKGDIPEGYSVSREKKERFSLILESASTNQTSMYLCASSLPLPAGNDEQYFGPGTRLTVT.

This clonotype was detected many times. The V call is TRBV28, the J call TRBJ2-7, with 7 positions matching TRBD1. Trimming took 6 bases from V and 2 from J; bases not matched to a gene: 7. The length of the CDR3 is 14 residues. The germline V gene has CDR1 MDHEN and CDR2 SYDVKM. The CDR3 loop reads CASSPGGQAYEQYF. The CDR3 nucleotides are TGTGCCAGCAGCCCCGGCGGACAGGCCTACGAGCAGTACTTC. The full variable domain, with the rest looked up from reference TRBV28 and TRBJ2-7, is DVKVTQSSRYLVKRTGEKVFLECVQDMDHENMFWYRQDPGLGLRLIYFSYDVKMKEKGDIPEGYSVSREKKERFSLILESASTNQTSMYLCASSPGGQAYEQYFGPGTRLTVT.

This clonotype was counted many times. The J gene is TRBJ1-5, the V gene TRBV27; the D is unclear. The CDR3 length is 14 residues. In germline, CDR1 is MNHEY, CDR2 SMNVEV (reference sequence). V lost 6 bases, J lost 2 bases, and 11 bases lay in between. The CDR3 nucleotides read TGTGCCAGCAGACTCCGGCTTGGCAATCAGCCCCAGCATTTT. Protein product: CASRLRLGNQPQHF.

J is TRBJ2-5 and V is TRBV3-1, with a weak D call TRBD1 (5 bases). TRBJ2-1 explains the end of the DNA better; the J call may be wrong. The CDR3 length is 14 residues. Germline assignment: CDR1 LGHDT and CDR2 YNNKEL (reference sequence). The CDR3 DNA is TGTGCCAGCAGCCGGGGCCCTTTCTACAATGAGCAGTTCTTC. It codes for CASSRGPFYNEQFF.

Many counts were recorded for this clonotype. The V gene is TRBV6-5, the J gene TRBJ1-2; TRBD1 is a possible D gene (6 bases). The CDR3 runs to 14 residues. V dropped 4 bases and J dropped 7 bases, with 16 bases sitting between them. Germline V gene sequence: CDR1 MNHEY, CDR2 SVGAGI. CDR3 protein: CASSSWLQGRGYTF. CDR3 in DNA: TGTGCCAGCAGTTCTTGGTTACAGGGACGTGGCTACACCTTC.